At least ten counts were recorded for the clone carrying this T cell receptor beta chain. As yet, its antigen is unknown. The data stem from a study of T-cell reconstitution after alpha-beta-depleted transplantation in children. Trimming left V 2 bases short and J 3 bases short, with 5 bases between. This CDR3 is 11 amino acids long. The V gene's germline CDR1 is GTSNPN and CDR2 SVGIG (reference sequence). Study-level findings and limits: T-cell counts and diversity at one year post-transplant came mainly from newly produced T cells.

The library targeted TCRbeta and was prepared with unique molecular identifiers. TCRdb redid the calling of the PCR reads with MiXCR, one entry per CDR3 protein. The table records some 220,000 distinct CDR3 sequences, 11% of them present only once. The sequence derives from a child younger than two with acute myeloid leukemia, due to receive a stem cell transplant. V usage is TRBV30 and J usage is TRBJ2-7; no firm D call. Specimen: PBMCs, collected before TCRalphabeta/CD19-depleted stem cell transplant. Written as DNA, the CDR3 is TGTGCCTGGAGTCTTTTCTACGAGCAGTACTTC. Encoded protein: CAWSLFYEQYF.